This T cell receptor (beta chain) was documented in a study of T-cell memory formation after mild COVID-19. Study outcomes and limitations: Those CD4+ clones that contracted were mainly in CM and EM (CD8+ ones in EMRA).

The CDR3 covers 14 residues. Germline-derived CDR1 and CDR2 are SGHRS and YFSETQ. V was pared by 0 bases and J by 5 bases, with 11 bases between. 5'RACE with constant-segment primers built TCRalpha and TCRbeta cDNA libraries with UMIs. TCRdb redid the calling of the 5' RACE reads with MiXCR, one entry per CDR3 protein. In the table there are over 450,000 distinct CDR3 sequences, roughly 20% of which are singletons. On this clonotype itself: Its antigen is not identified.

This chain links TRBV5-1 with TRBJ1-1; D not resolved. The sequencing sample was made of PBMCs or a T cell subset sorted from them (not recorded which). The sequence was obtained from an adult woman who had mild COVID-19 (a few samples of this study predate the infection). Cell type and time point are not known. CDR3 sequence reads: CASSLDVRGTEAFF. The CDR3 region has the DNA TGCGCCAGCAGCTTGGACGTTAGAGGGACTGAAGCTTTCTTT.